A single sample gave rise to the 5 T cell receptor beta chains below, sequenced in a study of cytomegalovirus exposure and HLA in healthy donors. Primers: 60 Vbeta forward and 13 Jbeta reverse. Only in-frame clones appear in the TCRdb table, and some are missing; sequencing was by immunoSEQ multiplex PCR. The data hold roughly 120,000 clones, with roughly 68% observed a single time. Sequenced material: PBMCs. Every receptor here comes from a woman aged 25 to 45 in good health and CMV-seronegative.

Concerning this clone itself: Its ends do not fully match the called genes, so a read error is possible. The rearrangement links TRBV6-1 to TRBJ1-2; tentatively, D is TRBD1 (6 bases). Germline values: CDR1 MNHNS, CDR2 SASEGT. The CDR3 loop spans 14 amino acids. The CDR3 reads CASSEYQMDSLIPF. CDR3 DNA sequence: TGTGCCAGCAGTGAATATCAGATGGACAGTCTAATCCCTTTC.

The genes are TRBV5-1 and TRBJ2-2; maybe TRBD1 (6 bases). V was shortened by 3 bases and J by 2 bases, with 14 bases between the two germline ends. This CDR3 comprises 16 residues. The germline gives CDR1 SGHRS, CDR2 YFSETQ. This CDR3 is CASSSTGSANTGELFF. DNA for the CDR3: TGCGCCAGCAGCTCTACAGGGTCGGCAAACACCGGGGAGCTGTTTTTT.

This clone was observed a handful of times. V gene TRBV5-1 combines with J gene TRBJ1-1, with 9 positions matching TRBD1. The CDR3 runs 19 residues. The ends lost 0 bases at V and 6 bases at J; junction bases unmatched: 18. Looked up from germline, CDR1 is SGHRS and CDR2 is YFSETQ. The chain's CDR3 is CASSLEGWGQDRGFSEAFF. In nucleotides, the CDR3 is TGCGCCAGCAGCTTGGAAGGTTGGGGGCAGGACAGGGGATTTTCTGAAGCTTTCTTT.

The rearrangement links TRBV6-5 to TRBJ2-7; the match to TRBD1 covers 7 bases. The CDR3 sequence is 15 residues long. After removal of 5 bases from V and 0 bases from J, the junction contained 7 bases not matched to a gene. The germline V gene encodes CDR1 MNHEY and CDR2 SVGAGI. The CDR3 DNA reads as TGTGCCAGCAGTCTCACAGGGGTCTTCTCCTACGAGCAGTACTTC. Protein product: CASSLTGVFSYEQYF.

CDR3 coding DNA: TGTGCCAGCAGATCAGCTCCCGGGACAGCCAACACCGGGGAGCTGTTTTTT. Protein: CASRSAPGTANTGELFF. The chain links TRBV7-8 to TRBJ2-2; 7 nucleotides agree with TRBD1. Trimming cost V 6 bases and J 2 bases; bases outside gene matches: 12. Germline V lookup: CDR1 SGHVS, CDR2 FQNEAQ. The CDR3 contains 17 residues. The whole variable domain, filled in from reference TRBV7-8 and TRBJ2-2, reads GAGVSQSPRYKVAKRGQDVALRCDPISGHVSLFWYQQALGQGPEFLTYFQNEAQLDKSGLPSDRFFAERPEGSVSTLKIQRTQQEDSAVYLCASRSAPGTANTGELFFGEGSRLTVL.